This T cell receptor beta chain was observed in a study of PD-L1 blockade in urothelial cancer. Study-level information: Patients had received 0 to 3 prior chemotherapy regimens.

Time point meaning: peripheral blood 6 weeks after treatment start. Urothelial carcinoma, locally advanced or metastatic, affected the patients. Deletions cut 3 bases from V and 6 bases from J, with 8 bases between. This CDR3 spans 13 amino acids. The V gene's germline CDR1 is LNHDA and CDR2 SQIVND (reference sequence). Profiled with immunoSEQ multiplex PCR; TCRdb holds only in-frame clones, not every one. The sample lists over 70,000 clones, over 65% seen once, with around 7.7% in the top ten. The starting material was PBMCs, obtained around atezolizumab (anti-PD-L1) treatment. This TCR was sampled from a man between 65 and 80 years old with urothelial cancer. The chain couples TRBV19 to TRBJ2-2, with D maybe TRBD1 (6 bases). The CDR3 nucleotides read TGTGCCAGTAGTATTACAGGGTCCGGGGAGCTGTTTTTT. This translates into CASSITGSGELFF.